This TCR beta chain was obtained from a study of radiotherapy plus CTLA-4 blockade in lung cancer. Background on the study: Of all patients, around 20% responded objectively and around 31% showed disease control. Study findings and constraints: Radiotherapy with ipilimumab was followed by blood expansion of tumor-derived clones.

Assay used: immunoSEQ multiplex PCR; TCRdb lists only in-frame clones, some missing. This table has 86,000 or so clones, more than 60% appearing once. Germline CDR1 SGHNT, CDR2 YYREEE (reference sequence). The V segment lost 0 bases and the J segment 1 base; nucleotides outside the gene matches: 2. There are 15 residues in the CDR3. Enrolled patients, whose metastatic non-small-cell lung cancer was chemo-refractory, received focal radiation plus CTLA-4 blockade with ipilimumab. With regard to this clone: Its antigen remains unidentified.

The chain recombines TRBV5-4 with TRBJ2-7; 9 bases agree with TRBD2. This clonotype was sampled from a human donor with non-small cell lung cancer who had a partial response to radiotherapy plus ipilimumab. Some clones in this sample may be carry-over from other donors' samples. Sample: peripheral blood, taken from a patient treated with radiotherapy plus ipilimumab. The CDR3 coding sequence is TGTGCCAGCAGCTTGGGGCTAGCGGGATCCTACGAGCAGTACTTC. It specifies CASSLGLAGSYEQYF. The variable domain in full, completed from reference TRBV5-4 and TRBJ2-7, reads ETGVTQSPTHLIKTRGQQVTLRCSSQSGHNTVSWYQQALGQGPQFIFQYYREEENGRGNFPPRFSGLQFPNYSSELNVNALELDDSALYLCASSLGLAGSYEQYFGPGTRLTVT.